This T cell receptor (beta chain) is from a study of CD8 T cells in ankylosing spondylitis (dated by TCRdb to the late 2010s). The study in broad terms: T cell receptor beta repertoires were profiled in healthy donors and ankylosing spondylitis patients so that disease-linked TCR variants could be found. The full study cohort comprised 25 ankylosing spondylitis patients and roughly 110 healthy donors. Peripheral blood samples were taken, and synovial fluid was additionally collected from ankylosing spondylitis patients. Findings and caveats that apply to the study as a whole: In peripheral blood, the disease-linked clones were found at relatively low frequencies and had a CD8+ phenotype. A TCR beta motif made up of 7 to 9 highly homologous amino acid variants appeared to be characteristic of blood from ankylosing spondylitis patients. Some motif variants were previously reported in synovial fluid and blood of reactive arthritis patients, suggesting common disease-initiation mechanisms. The disease-linked clones were reported to be significantly enriched in matched synovial fluid samples from ankylosing spondylitis patients.

The CDR3, cysteine through phenylalanine, is 11 amino acids long. The sequence is cut down to CDR3 DNA, 33 bases in frame from base 1. Looking up the germline V gene yields CDR1 SGHTA and CDR2 FQGNSA. Ends trimmed: V by 5 bases, J by 15 bases; bases unmatched to a gene: 6. Sequencing took place on an Illumina HiSeq 2500. TCR beta libraries were prepared by quantitative 5'-RACE with molecular barcodes. The paper's processing steps were these. A new computational method, built on a probabilistic model of VDJ rearrangement, was used to identify disease-linked TCR variants. Starting from the raw public reads, TCRdb applied fastp trimming at Q25, assembled clones with MiXCR and retained in-frame beta chains. Identical CDR3 protein sequences are pooled into one entry, listed with their most common genes and DNA. What appears here as the V and J calls and clone size reflects TCRdb's work, not the paper's. This sample lists 200,000 or so distinct CDR3 sequences; over 10% were detected once. Approximately 9.9% of the sample comes from the top ten.

This clonotype was observed once. Its target antigen remains unknown. Per-base qualities were not stored, and no clone one base away is much larger. Weak support is all one read offers. Specimen: blood, either unsorted or a sorted T cell fraction (not recorded which). This sequence uses TRBV7-2 and TRBJ2-1, and TRBD2 matches 8 of the central bases. This TCR was sampled from a female donor with ankylosing spondylitis or in good health (not recorded which). The encoded CDR3 is CASSQREIPFF. The base sequence is TGTGCCAGCAGCCAGCGGGAGATTCCGTTCTTC.